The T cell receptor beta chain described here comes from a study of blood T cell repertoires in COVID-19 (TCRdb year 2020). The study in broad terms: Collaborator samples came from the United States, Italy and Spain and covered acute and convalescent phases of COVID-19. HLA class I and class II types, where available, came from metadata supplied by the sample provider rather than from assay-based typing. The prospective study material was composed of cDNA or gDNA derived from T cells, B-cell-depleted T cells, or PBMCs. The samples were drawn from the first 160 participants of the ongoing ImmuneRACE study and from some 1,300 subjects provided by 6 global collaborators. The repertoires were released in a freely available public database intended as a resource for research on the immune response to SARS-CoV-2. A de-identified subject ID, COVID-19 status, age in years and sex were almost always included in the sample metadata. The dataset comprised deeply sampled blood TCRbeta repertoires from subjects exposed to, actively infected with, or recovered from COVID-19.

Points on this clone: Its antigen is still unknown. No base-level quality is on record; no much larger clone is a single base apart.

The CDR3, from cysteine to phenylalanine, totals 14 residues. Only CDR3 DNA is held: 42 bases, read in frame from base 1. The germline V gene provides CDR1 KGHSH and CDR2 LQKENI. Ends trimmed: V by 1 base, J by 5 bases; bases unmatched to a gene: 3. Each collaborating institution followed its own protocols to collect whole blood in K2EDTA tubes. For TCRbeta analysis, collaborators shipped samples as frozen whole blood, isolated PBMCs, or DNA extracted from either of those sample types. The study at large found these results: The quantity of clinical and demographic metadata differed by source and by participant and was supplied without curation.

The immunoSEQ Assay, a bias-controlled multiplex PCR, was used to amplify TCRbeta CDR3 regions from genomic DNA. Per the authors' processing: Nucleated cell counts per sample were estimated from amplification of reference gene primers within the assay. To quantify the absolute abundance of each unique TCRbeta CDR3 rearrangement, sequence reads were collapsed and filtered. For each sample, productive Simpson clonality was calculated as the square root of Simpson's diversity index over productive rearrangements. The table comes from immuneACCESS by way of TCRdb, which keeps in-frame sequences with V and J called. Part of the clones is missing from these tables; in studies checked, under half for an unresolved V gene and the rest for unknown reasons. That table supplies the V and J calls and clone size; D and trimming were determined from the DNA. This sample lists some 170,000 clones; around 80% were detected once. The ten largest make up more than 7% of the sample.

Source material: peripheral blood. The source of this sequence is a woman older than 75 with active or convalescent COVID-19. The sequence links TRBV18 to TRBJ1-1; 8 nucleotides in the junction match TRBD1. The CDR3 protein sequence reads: CASSPRRTGTEAFF. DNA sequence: TGTGCCAGCTCACCACGTAGGACAGGGACTGAAGCTTTCTTT.